This paragraph covers one TCR beta chain sequence. This entry belongs to a study of Ad26.COV2.S vaccination and SARS-CoV-2 variants. There are 16 residues in the CDR3. Sequencing used immunoSEQ multiplex PCR; TCRdb keeps in-frame clones, though not all of them. The sample records some 420,000 clones, approximately 87% being singletons. This sample's treatment: approximately 18 received Ad26.COV2.S at low or high dose, single or two shots; several received placebo; per-sample allocation not given. Following the first vaccine or placebo injection, samples were taken on day 63. The chain combines TRBV7-5 with TRBJ2-1; the table's D call, TRBD2, has no DNA check behind it. TRBV7-5 is noted as a pseudogene. This clonotype originated in a person between 18 and 65 years old who received the Ad26.COV2.S COVID-19 vaccine or a placebo. Sequenced material: peripheral blood, taken in a trial of Ad26.COV2.S vaccine versus placebo. The CDR3 DNA reads TGTGCCAGAAGCTTATTCCGGGGGGGCATGGACAATGAGCAGTTCTTC. Its translation is CARSLFRGGMDNEQFF.